This is a list of T cell receptor beta chains from one sample in a study of cytomegalovirus exposure and HLA in healthy donors. Produced via immunoSEQ multiplex PCR; TCRdb's table is partial and in-frame only. The data hold more than 130,000 clones, with about 80% observed a single time. Material for sequencing was PBMCs. These receptors all stem from a male donor in good health and CMV-seronegative. CDR3s include the opening cysteine and the closing phenylalanine or tryptophan. Each record gives: J gene, clone size, D gene, V gene, CDR3 DNA, CDR3 protein. The D gene is left open where the match is weak. Part of the rows lack a size; the others show once, few, many or a class for expanded clones.

TRBJ2-1 NA TRBD1 TRBV2 TGTGCCAGCAGTGAAGACCCAGGGGGTAGAGGTGAGCAGTTCTTC CASSEDPGGRGEQFF
TRBJ2-2 NA TRBD1 TRBV6-4 TGTGCCAGCAGTGCCTCAGGGGGGAACACCGGGGAGCTGTTTTTT CASSASGGNTGELFF
TRBJ2-5 NA TRBD2 TRBV5-4 TGTGCCAGCAGCTGGGGGACTAAAAAAGAGACCCAGTACTTC CASSWGTKKETQYF
TRBJ2-7 NA TRBD2 TRBV4-2 TGTGCCAGCAGCCACTACTCGGGAGTTGGTAGCGGGGGGGGTAGGCAGTACTTC CASSHYSGVGSGGGRQYF
TRBJ1-1 NA TRBD1 TRBV4-3 TGCGCCAGCAGCCAAGATCTGACAGGGGCTGAAGCTTTCTTT CASSQDLTGAEAFF
TRBJ1-3 NA NA TRBV28 TGTGCCAGCAGTTTATGGAGCGGCTCTGGAAACACCATATATTTT CASSLWSGSGNTIYF
TRBJ1-2 few NA TRBV4-1 TGCGCCAGCAGCCAAGTTACCTCCCGCGACCCACTATATGGCTACACCTTC CASSQVTSRDPLYGYTF
TRBJ1-1 NA NA TRBV7-6 TGTGCCAGCACCGCCCGCGCGGGGGTCGCCACTGAAGCTTTCTTT CASTARAGVATEAFF
TRBJ1-4 once NA TRBV7-9 TGTGCCAGCAGCTTGTCGGGCCGGCGGGGTGAAAAACTGTTTTTT CASSLSGRRGEKLFF
TRBJ1-1 NA TRBD1 TRBV19 TGTGCCTCACATTATACAGGGGGCCAAATGAACACTGAAGCTTTCTTT CASHYTGGQMNTEAFF
TRBJ1-1 NA NA TRBV9 TGTGCCAGCAGCCCTACGGGACAGAACACTGAAGCTTTCTTT CASSPTGQNTEAFF
TRBJ1-2 NA TRBD1 TRBV28 TGTGCCAGCAGTTCCTCAGGGGGCAGTTATGGCTACACCTTC CASSSSGGSYGYTF
TRBJ1-2 few TRBD1 TRBV30 TGTGCCTGGCAGGGGACAGGGCCCTCTCTTAACTATGGCTACACCTTC CAWQGTGPSLNYGYTF
TRBJ1-2 NA TRBD1 TRBV19 TGTGCCAGTAGTCCTACGACAGGGGGCTATGGCTACACCTTC CASSPTTGGYGYTF
TRBJ2-1 NA TRBD1 TRBV9 TGTGCCAGCAGCAAACAAACCGGGACAGGGGGTTACAATGAGCAGTTCTTC CASSKQTGTGGYNEQFF
TRBJ1-4 NA TRBD1 TRBV7-9 TGTGCCAGCAGCTTAGACAGGGGAGGAGAAAAACTGTTTTTT CASSLDRGGEKLFF
TRBJ2-3 NA TRBD2 TRBV5-8 TGTGCCAGCAGCCCTGATCAAAGCGGGGGGATCACAGATACGCAGTATTTT CASSPDQSGGITDTQYF
TRBJ2-1 once NA TRBV29-1 TGCAGCGTTGACACAGCCTACAATGAGCAGTTCTTC CSVDTAYNEQFF
TRBJ2-7 once TRBD1 TRBV5-1 TGCGCCAGCGGTCCCGGGACAGAAGGTTCCTACGAGCAGTACTTC CASGPGTEGSYEQYF
TRBJ1-2 NA NA TRBV2 TGTGCCAGCAGCGGACAGCTAGGAGGCTACACCTTC CASSGQLGGYTF
TRBJ1-1 NA NA TRBV10-3 TGTGCCATCAGTCGGGACACTGAAGCTTTCTTT CAISRDTEAFF
TRBJ2-7 NA NA TRBV5-1 TGCGCCAGCAGCCAGGGATCCTACGAGCAGTACTTC CASSQGSYEQYF
TRBJ2-7 NA TRBD1 TRBV5-1 TGCGCCAGCAGCTCGACCGCCAGGGACAGGGGCAACGAGCAGTACTTC CASSSTARDRGNEQYF
TRBJ2-3 few NA TRBV10-3 TGTGCCATCAGTGAGTCAGTGGCCTCCCGCACAGATACGCAGTATTTT CAISESVASRTDTQYF
TRBJ1-2 NA TRBD1 TRBV7-6 TGTGCCAGCAGCCCATGGGGGACAGGGGTGAATGGCTACACCTTC CASSPWGTGVNGYTF
TRBJ2-3 NA TRBD2 TRBV9 TGTGCCAGCAGCGTAGAAGGTAGCGGGGGGGCAGATACGCAGTATTTT CASSVEGSGGADTQYF
TRBJ2-5 NA TRBD1 TRBV7-2 TGTGCCAGCAGCCCGGACAGGGGGAGAACGGAGACCCAGTACTTC CASSPDRGRTETQYF
TRBJ1-5 NA NA TRBV2 TGTGCCAGCAGTGGACAGCCCAATCAGCCCCAGCATTTT CASSGQPNQPQHF
TRBJ2-7 NA TRBD2 TRBV7-2 TGTGCCAGCACCAAGGGGAGGGGAACCTACGAGCAGTACTTC CASTKGRGTYEQYF
TRBJ2-5 once TRBD2 TRBV19 TGTGCCAGTAGTAAGGGATCTAGCGGGGGGGGACAAGAGACCCAGTACTTC CASSKGSSGGGQETQYF
TRBJ2-1 once NA TRBV7-9 TGTGCCAGCAGCTTACAGGGCGGCTACAATGAGCAGTTCTTC CASSLQGGYNEQFF
TRBJ1-2 NA TRBD1 TRBV30 TGTGCCTGCCCAGGGGGCTTAAGCTACACCTTC CACPGGLSYTF
TRBJ2-2 NA NA TRBV9 TGTGCCAGCAGCCCCAGACTAGGTTTCACCGGGGAGCTGTTTTTT CASSPRLGFTGELFF
TRBJ2-7 NA NA TRBV25-1 TGTGCCAGGAGCGGGACACTGTCCTACGAGCAGTACTTC CARSGTLSYEQYF
TRBJ1-1 NA NA TRBV19 TGTGCCAGTAGTATAGACAGGAACACTGAAGCTTTCTTT CASSIDRNTEAFF
TRBJ1-6 NA TRBD1 TRBV5-1 TGCGCCAGCAGCTCCAGGGGGCAAAATTCACCCCTCCACTTT CASSSRGQNSPLHF
TRBJ1-5 NA NA TRBV30 TGTGCCTGGAGTGGGAGTTGGGTTAGCAATCAGCCCCAGCATTTT CAWSGSWVSNQPQHF
TRBJ1-5 NA NA TRBV6-5 TGTGCCAGCAGTTACTCGACGGGTAGCAATCAGCCCCAGCATTTT CASSYSTGSNQPQHF
TRBJ2-3 NA NA TRBV2 TGTGCCAGCAGAAGAGATGCCCCCACAGATACGCAGTATTTT CASRRDAPTDTQYF
TRBJ2-4 NA NA TRBV5-6 TGTGCCAGCAGCTTGGGCAGCGGATTAGCCAAAAACATTCAGTACTTC CASSLGSGLAKNIQYF
TRBJ2-1 few TRBD1 TRBV11-2 TGTGCCAGCAGCCCCTTCCCGACAGGGGGCCTCTCCTACAATGAGCAGTTCTTC CASSPFPTGGLSYNEQFF
TRBJ1-1 NA TRBD1 TRBV27 TGTGCCAGCTCCCTAAGGGGCCAGGGGGTAAGGAACACTGAAGCTTTCTTT CASSLRGQGVRNTEAFF
TRBJ2-1 NA TRBD2 TRBV4-3 TGCGCCAGCAGCCAAGATTTTAGGCGGGGGTACAATGAGCAGTTCTTC CASSQDFRRGYNEQFF
TRBJ2-2 once NA TRBV19 TGTGCCAGTAGTGGGACAACGACCGGGGAGCTGTTTTTT CASSGTTTGELFF
TRBJ1-4 NA NA TRBV7-2 TGTGCCAGCAGCCTTTACGGGGAAAAACTGTTTTTT CASSLYGEKLFF
TRBJ1-4 NA NA TRBV30 TGTGCCTGGAGTGTTCCGGGTACGGGGGTATCGAATGAAAAACTGTTTTTT CAWSVPGTGVSNEKLFF